This T cell receptor (beta chain) stems from a study of T-cell reconstitution after alpha-beta-depleted transplantation in children. Preparation of the TCRbeta library involved a method that used unique molecular identifiers. TCRdb re-called the PCR reads with MiXCR, one entry per CDR3 protein. The table records about 440,000 distinct CDR3 sequences, around 46% of them present only once. Trimming took 1 base from V and 4 from J, leaving 4 bases between them. CDR1 and CDR2 from the germline V gene are MDHEN and SYDVKM. The CDR3 is 12 residues long. Study-level points and caveats: Some patients' high day-60 TCRbeta diversity was attributed to recipient cells surviving conditioning. About two months after transplant, alpha-beta T cells reportedly came from several hundred expanded graft clones. Counts and diversity of T cells one year after transplant came mostly from newly produced T cells.

As for this clonotype: Its specificity is unknown.

This sequence originates from a girl aged 2 to 9 with aplastic anemia, due to receive a stem cell transplant. V gene TRBV28 combines with J gene TRBJ1-2; D not resolved. The sample consisted of PBMCs, taken before TCRalphabeta/CD19-depleted stem cell transplant. The DNA for the CDR3 is TGTGCCAGCAGTTTATACGGCTATGGCTACACCTTC. Protein product: CASSLYGYGYTF.